This entry describes one TCR beta chain. Its antigen is not known. Memory CD4+ cells were the fraction left after CD45RA+ naive selection. The germline CDR1 and CDR2 sequences are SNHLY and FYNNEI. This CDR3 has 15 amino acids. V lost 4 bases and J lost 1; bases outside the gene matches: 3. This entry is derived from a study of shared clonotypes between healthy human individuals. Study-level information: Contributing individuals were a couple of females and three males aged 18 to 49. Study-wide findings and caveats: Generally, naive subsets came out with larger estimated richness than memory subsets.

For each subset, genomic DNA was distributed in equal portions over several immunoSEQ plates. Produced via immunoSEQ multiplex PCR; TCRdb's table is partial and in-frame only. Seen here are about 1 million clones, around 74% observed once, and the top ten hold 1.4%. The chain links TRBV2 to TRBJ2-2; 7 bases line up with TRBD2. This receptor was taken from a man in his late teens or twenties in good health. Sequenced input: memory CD4+ T cells sorted from blood. Described subset: CD45RA-negative fraction. CDR3 nucleotide sequence: TGTGCCAGCAGTGTCCAGCGGGGGAACACCGGGGAGCTGTTTTTT. Protein product: CASSVQRGNTGELFF.